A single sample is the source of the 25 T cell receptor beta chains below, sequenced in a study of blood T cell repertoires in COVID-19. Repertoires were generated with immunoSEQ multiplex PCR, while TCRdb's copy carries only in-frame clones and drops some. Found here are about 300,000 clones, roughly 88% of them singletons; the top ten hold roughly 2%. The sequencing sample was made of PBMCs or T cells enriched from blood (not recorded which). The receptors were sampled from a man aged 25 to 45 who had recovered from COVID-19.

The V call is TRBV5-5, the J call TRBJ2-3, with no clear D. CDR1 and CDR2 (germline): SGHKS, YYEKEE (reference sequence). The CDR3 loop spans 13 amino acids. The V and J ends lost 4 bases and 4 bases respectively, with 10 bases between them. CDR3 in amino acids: CASSPLAADTQYF. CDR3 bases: TGTGCCAGCAGCCCTCTGGCGGCAGATACGCAGTATTTT. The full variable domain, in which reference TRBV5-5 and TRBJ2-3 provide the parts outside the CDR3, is DAGVTQSPTHLIKTRGQQVTLRCSPISGHKSVSWYQQVLGQGPQFIFQYYEKEERGRGNFPDRFSARQFPNYSSELNVNALLLGDSALYLCASSPLAADTQYFGPGTRLTVL.

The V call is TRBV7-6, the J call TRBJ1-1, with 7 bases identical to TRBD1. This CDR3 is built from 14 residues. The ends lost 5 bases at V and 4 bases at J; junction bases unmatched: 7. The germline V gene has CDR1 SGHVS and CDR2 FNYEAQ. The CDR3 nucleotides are TGTGCCAGCAGCCCAGACAGGGCGAGCACTGAAGCTTTCTTT. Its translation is CASSPDRASTEAFF.

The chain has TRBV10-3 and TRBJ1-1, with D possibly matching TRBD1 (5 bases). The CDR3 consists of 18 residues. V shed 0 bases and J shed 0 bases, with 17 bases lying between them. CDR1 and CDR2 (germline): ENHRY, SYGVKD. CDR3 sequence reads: CAISESVGQGTMNTEAFF. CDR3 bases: TGTGCCATCAGTGAGTCGGTCGGGCAGGGTACAATGAACACTGAAGCTTTCTTT.

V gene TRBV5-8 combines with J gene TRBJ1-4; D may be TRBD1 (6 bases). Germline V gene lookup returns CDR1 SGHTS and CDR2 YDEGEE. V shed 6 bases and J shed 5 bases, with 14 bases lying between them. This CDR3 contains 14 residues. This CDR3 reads CASIHRDLNEKLFF. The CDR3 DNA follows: TGTGCCAGCATCCACAGGGACCTGAATGAAAAACTGTTTTTT.

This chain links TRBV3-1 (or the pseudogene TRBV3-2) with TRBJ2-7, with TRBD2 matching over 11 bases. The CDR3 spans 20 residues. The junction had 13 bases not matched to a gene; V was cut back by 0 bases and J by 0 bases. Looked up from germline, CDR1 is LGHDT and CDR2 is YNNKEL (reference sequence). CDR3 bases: TGTGCCAGCAGCCAAGATCGGACAGCTAGCGGGGGGACCTTCTCCTACGAGCAGTACTTC. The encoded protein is CASSQDRTASGGTFSYEQYF.

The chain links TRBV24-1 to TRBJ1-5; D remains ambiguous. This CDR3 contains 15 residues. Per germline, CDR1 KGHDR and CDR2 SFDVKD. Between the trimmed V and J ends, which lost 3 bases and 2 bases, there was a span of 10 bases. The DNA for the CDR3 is TGTGCCACCAGTGATGGCCGTGATGGCAATCAGCCCCAGCATTTT. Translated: CATSDGRDGNQPQHF.

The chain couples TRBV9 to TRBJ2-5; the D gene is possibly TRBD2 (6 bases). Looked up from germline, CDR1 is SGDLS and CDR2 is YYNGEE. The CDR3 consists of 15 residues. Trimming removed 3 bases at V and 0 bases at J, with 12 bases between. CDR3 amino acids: CASSAVAGYQETQYF. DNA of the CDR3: TGTGCCAGCAGCGCAGTTGCGGGGTACCAAGAGACCCAGTACTTC.

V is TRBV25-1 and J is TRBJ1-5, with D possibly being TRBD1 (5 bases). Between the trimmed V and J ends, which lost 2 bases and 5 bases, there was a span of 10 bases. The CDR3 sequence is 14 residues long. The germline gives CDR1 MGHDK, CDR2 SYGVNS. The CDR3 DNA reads TGTGCCAGCAGTGAAACGGGGACTCATCAGCCCCAGCATTTT. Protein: CASSETGTHQPQHF.

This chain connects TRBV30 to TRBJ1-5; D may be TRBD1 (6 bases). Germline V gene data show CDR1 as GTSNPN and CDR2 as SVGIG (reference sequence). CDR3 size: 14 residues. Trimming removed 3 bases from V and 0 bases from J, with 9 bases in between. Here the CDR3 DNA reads TGTGCCTGGAGCTCAGGGGATAGCAATCAGCCCCAGCATTTT. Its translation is CAWSSGDSNQPQHF.

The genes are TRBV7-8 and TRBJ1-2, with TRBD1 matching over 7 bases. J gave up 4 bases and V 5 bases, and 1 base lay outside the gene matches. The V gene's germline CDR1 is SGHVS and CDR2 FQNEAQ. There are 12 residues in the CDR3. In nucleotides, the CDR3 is TGTGCCAGCAGCCGGGACAGCTATGGCTACACCTTC. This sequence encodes CASSRDSYGYTF. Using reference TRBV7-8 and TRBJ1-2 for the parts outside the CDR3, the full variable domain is GAGVSQSPRYKVAKRGQDVALRCDPISGHVSLFWYQQALGQGPEFLTYFQNEAQLDKSGLPSDRFFAERPEGSVSTLKIQRTQQEDSAVYLCASSRDSYGYTFGSGTRLTVV.

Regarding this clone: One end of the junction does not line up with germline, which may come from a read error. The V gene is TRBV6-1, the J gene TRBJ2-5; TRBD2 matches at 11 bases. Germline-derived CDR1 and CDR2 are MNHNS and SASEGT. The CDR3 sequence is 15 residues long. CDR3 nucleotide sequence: TGTGCCAGCCGTGACGTTGGACTAGCGGGTGCCTCAATGTACTTC. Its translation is CASRDVGLAGASMYF.

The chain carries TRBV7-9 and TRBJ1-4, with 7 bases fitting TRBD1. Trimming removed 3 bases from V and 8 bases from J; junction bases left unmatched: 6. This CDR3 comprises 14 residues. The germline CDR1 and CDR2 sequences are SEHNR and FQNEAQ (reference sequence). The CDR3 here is CASSLKGAGEKLFF. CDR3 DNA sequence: TGTGCCAGCAGCTTGAAGGGGGCAGGGGAAAAACTGTTTTTT.

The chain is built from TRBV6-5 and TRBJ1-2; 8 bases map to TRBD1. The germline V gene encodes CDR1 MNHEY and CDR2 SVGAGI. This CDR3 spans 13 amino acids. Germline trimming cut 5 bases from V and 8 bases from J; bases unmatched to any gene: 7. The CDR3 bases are TGTGCCAGCAGTCTAATGACAGGGGTAGGCTACACCTTC. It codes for CASSLMTGVGYTF.

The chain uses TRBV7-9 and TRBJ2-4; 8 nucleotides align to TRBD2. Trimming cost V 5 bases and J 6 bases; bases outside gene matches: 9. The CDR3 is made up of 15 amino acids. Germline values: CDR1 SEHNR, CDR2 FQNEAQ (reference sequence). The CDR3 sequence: CASSPRGGVGNIQYF. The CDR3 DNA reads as TGTGCCAGCAGCCCCCGGGGGGGCGTCGGAAACATTCAGTACTTC.

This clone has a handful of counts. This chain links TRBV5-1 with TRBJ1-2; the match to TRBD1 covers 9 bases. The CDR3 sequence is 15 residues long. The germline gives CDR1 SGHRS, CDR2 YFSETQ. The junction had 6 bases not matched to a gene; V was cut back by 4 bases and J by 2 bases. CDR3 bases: TGCGCCAGCAGCCCGGGACAGGGAGACAACTATGGCTACACCTTC. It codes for CASSPGQGDNYGYTF.

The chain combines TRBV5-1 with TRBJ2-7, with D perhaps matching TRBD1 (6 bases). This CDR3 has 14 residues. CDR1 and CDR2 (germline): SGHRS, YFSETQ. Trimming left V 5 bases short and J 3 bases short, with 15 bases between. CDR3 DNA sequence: TGCGCCAGCAGTCACGACACGACAGGCTACGAGCAGTACTTC. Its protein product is CASSHDTTGYEQYF. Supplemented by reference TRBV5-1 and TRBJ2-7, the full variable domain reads KAGVTQTPRYLIKTRGQQVTLSCSPISGHRSVSWYQQTPGQGLQFLFEYFSETQRNKGNFPGRFSGRQFSNSRSEMNVSTLELGDSALYLCASSHDTTGYEQYFGPGTRLTVT.

The CDR3 spells CASSQGGFGEETQYF. The CDR3 DNA sequence: TGCGCCAGCAGCCAAGGCGGATTCGGGGAGGAGACCCAGTACTTC. J is TRBJ2-5 and V is TRBV4-1, with D perhaps TRBD2 (5 bases). The CDR3 totals 15 residues. With 1 base removed from V and 5 bases from J, the gap between germline ends came to 14 bases. CDR1 is MGHRA and CDR2 is YSYEKL in the germline V gene.

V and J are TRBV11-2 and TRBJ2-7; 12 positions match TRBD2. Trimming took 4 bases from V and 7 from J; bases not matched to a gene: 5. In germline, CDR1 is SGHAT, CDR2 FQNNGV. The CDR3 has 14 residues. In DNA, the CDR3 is TGTGCCAGCAGCTCGGGACTAGCGGGCATAGAGCAGTACTTC. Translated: CASSSGLAGIEQYF.

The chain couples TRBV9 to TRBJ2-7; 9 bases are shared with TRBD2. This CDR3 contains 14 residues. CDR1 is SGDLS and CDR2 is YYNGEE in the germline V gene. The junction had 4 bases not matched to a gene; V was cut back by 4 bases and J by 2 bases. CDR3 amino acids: CASSPSGVTYEQYF. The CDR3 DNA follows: TGTGCCAGCAGCCCTAGCGGGGTAACCTACGAGCAGTACTTC.

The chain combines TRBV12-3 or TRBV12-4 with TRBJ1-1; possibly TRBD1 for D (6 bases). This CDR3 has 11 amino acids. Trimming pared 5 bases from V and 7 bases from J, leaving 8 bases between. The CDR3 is CASSQGNEAFF. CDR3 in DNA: TGTGCCAGCAGTCAGGGGAATGAAGCTTTCTTT.

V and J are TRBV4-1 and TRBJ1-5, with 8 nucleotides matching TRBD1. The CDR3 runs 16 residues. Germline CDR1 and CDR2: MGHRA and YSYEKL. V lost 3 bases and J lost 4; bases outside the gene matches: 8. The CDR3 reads CASSHIGTGNNQPQHF. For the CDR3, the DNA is TGCGCCAGCAGCCACATCGGGACAGGCAATAATCAGCCCCAGCATTTT.

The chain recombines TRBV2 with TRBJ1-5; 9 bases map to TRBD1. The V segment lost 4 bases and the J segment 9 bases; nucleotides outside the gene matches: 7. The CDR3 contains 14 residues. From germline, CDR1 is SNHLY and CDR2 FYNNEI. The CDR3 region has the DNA TGTGCCAGCAGTGTGGGGACAGGGACGGCGCCCCAGCATTTT. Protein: CASSVGTGTAPQHF.

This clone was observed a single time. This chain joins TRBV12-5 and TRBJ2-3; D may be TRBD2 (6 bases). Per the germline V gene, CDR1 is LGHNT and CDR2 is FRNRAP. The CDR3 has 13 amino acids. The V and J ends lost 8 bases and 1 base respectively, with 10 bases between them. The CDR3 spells CASTASGTDTQYF. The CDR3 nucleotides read TGTGCTAGTACGGCTAGCGGCACAGATACGCAGTATTTT.

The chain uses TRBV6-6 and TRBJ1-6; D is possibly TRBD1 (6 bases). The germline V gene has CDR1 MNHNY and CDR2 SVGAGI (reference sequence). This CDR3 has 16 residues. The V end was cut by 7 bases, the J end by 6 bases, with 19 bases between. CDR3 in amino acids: CASTLQGTGFNSPLHF. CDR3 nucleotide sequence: TGTGCCAGCACTTTACAAGGAACAGGGTTTAATTCACCCCTCCACTTT.

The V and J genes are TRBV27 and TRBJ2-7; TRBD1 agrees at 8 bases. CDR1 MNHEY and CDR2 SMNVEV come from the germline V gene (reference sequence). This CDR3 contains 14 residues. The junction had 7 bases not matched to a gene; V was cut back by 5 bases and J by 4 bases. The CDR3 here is CASSLRTGRYEQYF. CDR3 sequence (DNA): TGTGCCAGCAGTCTCCGGACAGGGAGGTACGAGCAGTACTTC.